This TCR beta chain stems from a study of T cells after yellow fever vaccination (dated by TCRdb to about 2019). The study in broad terms: Libraries from fractions with low cell numbers were prepared with the SMART-Seq v4 Ultra Low Input RNA kit. To follow T-cell clones before and after both primary and booster YFV17D yellow fever vaccination, bulk TCR alpha and beta repertoires underwent longitudinal sequencing. The cohort comprised two healthy male donors, one aged 18 to 29 and one aged 30 to 39 years. Blood was drawn at multiple timepoints before and after primary and secondary immunization, with bulk PBMC replicates and cell subsets isolated.

Spanning cysteine to phenylalanine, the CDR3 consists of 16 amino acids. The only DNA kept is the CDR3, 48 bases in frame from the first base. V is reduced by 5 bases and J by 5 bases, leaving a spacing of 19 bases between them. CDR1 and CDR2, looked up from the germline V gene (reference sequence), are LGHDT and YNNKEL. The full study reports these points: FACS-sorted repertoires could contain abundant contaminating clonotypes from the bulk population, so computational filtering was required. After the booster, most of the clones that had expanded following primary vaccination were detected again (roughly 96% of CD4 and around 88% of CD8), which suggests that memory was broadly maintained. A small share of clonotypes occurred in both CD4 and CD8 compartments, likely arising from convergent recombination. Only a couple of donors were included in the study, so the extent to which the findings can be generalized is limited. The secondary T-cell response was weaker than the primary response but faster, peaking on day 5 instead of day 15.

Synthesis of TCR cDNA relied on 5'RACE template switching, a step that introduced a universal primer site along with unique molecular identifiers. Priming of cDNA synthesis was performed from both the TCR alpha and TCR beta constant segments. Libraries were amplified in two PCR steps, with sample barcodes and sequencing adapters added in the second step. Sequencing of libraries was done on Illumina HiSeq 2500 (2x100 bp) or NovaSeq (2x150 bp). The paper's data handling went like this. MIGEC was used to demultiplex reads and collapse the reads into UMI consensus sequences, and MiXCR was used for V(D)J alignment. Vaccine-responding clonotypes were defined with edgeR using replicate PBMC samples, requiring FDR below 0.01 and a log2 fold change above 5 up to day 15. Each bulk clonotype received a CD4 or CD8 identity based on whether the sequenced CD4 or CD8 repertoire contained that clonotype at higher abundance. Using fastp at Q25 and MiXCR, TCRdb reprocessed the public reads and kept productive beta chains. Every distinct CDR3 protein forms one entry, paired with its most common genes and DNA. The V and J calls here are based on TCRdb, not the publication. The sample includes 140,000 to 150,000 distinct CDR3 sequences, with about 6.2% observed a single time. The ten largest clones take up about 0.6% of the sample.

The treatment or condition label on this specimen signifies: live attenuated yellow fever vaccine strain. PBMCs were isolated from peripheral blood using a standard Ficoll-Paque protocol. CD4 and CD8 T-cell fractions were isolated with Dynabeads CD4 and CD8 positive selection kits. TriZol was used to extract RNA from bulk PBMCs, from CD4 and CD8 fractions, and from dextramer-positive and dextramer-negative fractions. There are many counts of this clonotype. It has no known antigen specificity. No qualities accompany the bases; no much larger clone lies one base away. Material: CD4+ T cells sorted from PBMCs, obtained 10 days after the yellow fever booster vaccination. This receptor was taken from a man under 40 who received the YFV17D yellow fever vaccine. The chain employs TRBV3-1 and TRBJ2-1; the D call could be TRBD1 or TRBD2, with each sharing 5 bases. Here the CDR3 is given as CASSTRSGQTDNEQFF. DNA sequence: TGTGCCAGCAGCACCCGGTCGGGGCAGACCGACAATGAGCAGTTCTTC.